Sequencing of this T cell receptor beta chain was carried out in a study of shared clonotypes between healthy human individuals. Study-level points and caveats: Roughly 5.3% of naive CD4 clonotypes were common to four donors. Generation probability values for non-shared clonotypes were lower than those for clonotypes shared by all four donors. Apart from blood, nothing was sampled; tissue repertoires likely differ.

To note about this clone: Antigen specificity is unknown.

V shed 3 bases and J shed 9 bases, with 6 bases lying between them. Germline V gene data show CDR1 as SEHNR and CDR2 as FQNEAQ (reference sequence). The CDR3 is 11 residues long. CD45RO-negative, CCR7-selected cells formed the naive CD8 fraction, which excluded terminally differentiated effector memory CD45RA+ cells. Original processing methods: ImmunoSEQ only sent back junction sequences with no quality scores, so filtering was done differently. Measured with immunoSEQ multiplex PCR; TCRdb has only the in-frame clones, and not every one. That table is the source of V, J and clone size, and D and trimming were worked out from the DNA. The data hold over 800,000 clones, with more than 85% observed a single time.

The TCR originated in a young man in good health. The material sequenced was naive CD8+ T cells sorted from blood. The chain has TRBV7-9 and TRBJ2-1; D uncertain. CDR3 coding DNA: TGTGCCAGCAGCTTGGTTTCTGAGCAGTTCTTC. Protein: CASSLVSEQFF.